The 9 T cell receptor beta chains below were found in one sample sequenced in a study of cytomegalovirus exposure and HLA in healthy donors (dated by TCRdb to 2016 to 2017). Library prep was done by the immunoSEQ multiplex PCR assay. For the multiplex PCR, a mixture combining 60 forward primers for TCR Vbeta segments and 13 reverse primers for TCR Jbeta segments was used. TCRdb retrieved this table from immuneACCESS and kept in-frame rearrangements only. Not all clones are present; in checked studies, unresolved V genes account for under half, and no reason is known for the remainder. This sample comprises some 140,000 clones, about three quarters of them detected only once. Of the sample, approximately 4% is held by the ten largest clones. What was sequenced was PBMCs. The origin of the receptors is a woman aged 40 to 49 in good health and CMV-seronegative.

The chain joins TRBV28 to TRBJ1-1, with D possibly TRBD1 on 6 matching bases. V gave up 6 bases and J gave up 3 bases, with 20 bases separating them. The CDR3 spans 16 residues. The V gene's germline CDR1 is MDHEN and CDR2 SYDVKM. Written as DNA, the CDR3 is TGTGCCAGCAGATCCGTGGGGCAGGGGCCTTACACTGAAGCTTTCTTT. Translating gives CASRSVGQGPYTEAFF.

On this clone: The junction differs from germline at one of its ends, possibly a read error. The chain combines TRBV4-1 with TRBJ2-3; TRBD1 is a possible D gene (5 bases). Germline V gene sequence: CDR1 MGHRA, CDR2 YSYEKL. The CDR3 has 15 residues. CDR3 nucleotides: TGCGCCAGCAGCCTAGGGCCCCAGGGCACGGATACGCAGTATTTT. Protein sequence: CASSLGPQGTDTQYF.

This chain joins TRBV30 and TRBJ2-3; the D gene is possibly TRBD1 (5 bases). Germline V gene sequence: CDR1 GTSNPN, CDR2 SVGIG (reference sequence). CDR3 length: 16 amino acids. Trimming left V 3 bases short and J 3 bases short, with 19 bases between. CDR3 sequence reads: CAWSVPSGYRTDTQYF. The CDR3 DNA reads TGTGCCTGGAGCGTACCATCCGGGTACAGGACAGATACGCAGTATTTT.

The V and J genes are TRBV6-1 and TRBJ2-3, with D maybe TRBD2 (6 bases). Per germline, CDR1 MNHNS and CDR2 SASEGT. The CDR3 totals 17 residues. V lost 2 bases to trimming and J lost 4 bases, with 19 bases between them. The CDR3 region is CASSESAGGRFADTQYF. The CDR3 coding sequence is TGTGCCAGCAGTGAATCGGCTGGGGGGAGGTTCGCAGATACGCAGTATTTT.

The genes are TRBV7-8 and TRBJ2-1; TRBD2 agrees at 11 bases. V lost 0 bases to trimming and J lost 0 bases; unmatched junction nucleotides: 4. Germline V gene data show CDR1 as SGHVS and CDR2 as FQNEAQ. The CDR3 covers 18 residues. The chain's CDR3 is CASSLALLAGASYNEQFF. CDR3 nucleotide sequence: TGTGCCAGCAGCTTAGCGTTACTAGCGGGGGCCTCCTACAATGAGCAGTTCTTC.

CDR3 sequence reads: CASRSGTGGGQPQHF. CDR3 sequence (DNA): TGTGCCAGCAGATCCGGGACAGGGGGCGGTCAGCCCCAGCATTTT. This chain connects TRBV6-5 to TRBJ1-5, with 12 bases that match TRBD1. Germline trimming cut 6 bases from V and 6 bases from J; bases unmatched to any gene: 6. The CDR3 totals 15 residues. The germline V gene has CDR1 MNHEY and CDR2 SVGAGI.

This clone was recorded a few times. The CDR3 nucleotides are TGTGCCAGCAGCCCGGGACAGGGTACCTACGAGCAGTACTTC. Its protein is CASSPGQGTYEQYF. The chain recombines TRBV2 with TRBJ2-7, with 9 bases identical to TRBD1. Per germline, CDR1 SNHLY and CDR2 FYNNEI. This CDR3 has 14 amino acids. Unmatched junction bases numbered 5, after V lost 6 bases and J lost 2 bases.

The V and J genes are TRBV6-5 and TRBJ1-5, with D maybe TRBD1 (5 bases). CDR1 MNHEY and CDR2 SVGAGI come from the germline V gene. Trimming pared 4 bases from V and 4 bases from J, leaving 17 bases between. The CDR3 extends over 16 amino acids. The DNA of the CDR3 is TGTGCCAGCAGTTCCCTTCAGGGAATTGGAAATCAGCCCCAGCATTTT. Translating gives CASSSLQGIGNQPQHF.

The chain recombines TRBV10-3 with TRBJ2-7; D may be TRBD1 (6 bases). Germline CDR1 reads ENHRY; CDR2 reads SYGVKD. This CDR3 comprises 13 residues. CDR3 DNA sequence: TGTGCCATCAGTGAGCCCGGACAGTCCTCCTCCGCTGTC. Its protein product is CAISEPGQSSSAV.